Following are 29 T cell receptor beta chains from one sample sequenced in a study of response to subunit inactivated influenza vaccine. A single record per CDR3 protein comes from TCRdb applying MiXCR to the RT-PCR reads. The sample shows 170,000 or so distinct CDR3 sequences, approximately 11% of them seen only once. The starting material was CD8+ T cells sorted from PBMCs, obtained around 2 years after vaccination. Every receptor here comes from a man in his fifties or sixties who received an inactivated influenza vaccine.

This clonotype has ten or more counts. V gene TRBV9 combines with J gene TRBJ2-2; the match to TRBD1 covers 8 bases. The CDR3 is made up of 15 amino acids. CDR1 and CDR2 from the germline V gene are SGDLS and YYNGEE. V shed 4 bases, J shed 3 bases, and the junction held 5 bases outside the gene matches. CDR3 DNA sequence: TGTGCCAGCAGCCCGCGGACAGGGCACACCGGGGAGCTGTTTTTT. Its translation is CASSPRTGHTGELFF.

The chain joins TRBV12-3 or TRBV12-4 to TRBJ2-3; D is unresolved. This CDR3 comprises 15 residues. The V gene lost 3 bases and the J gene lost 0 bases, with 10 bases spanning the gap. The DNA for the CDR3 is TGTGCCAGCAGTTTGGATGTCAGTAGCACAGATACGCAGTATTTT. It encodes CASSLDVSSTDTQYF.

This clonotype was observed a few times. The V and J genes are TRBV5-1 and TRBJ2-3; D is ambiguous. Deletions cut 3 bases from V and 6 bases from J, with 8 bases between. The CDR3 consists of 12 residues. Germline CDR1 is SGHRS and CDR2 is YFSETQ. The CDR3 reads CASSSPGDTQYF. For the CDR3, the DNA is TGCGCCAGCAGCTCCCCCGGGGATACGCAGTATTTT. The variable domain in full, completed from reference TRBV5-1 and TRBJ2-3, reads KAGVTQTPRYLIKTRGQQVTLSCSPISGHRSVSWYQQTPGQGLQFLFEYFSETQRNKGNFPGRFSGRQFSNSRSEMNVSTLELGDSALYLCASSSPGDTQYFGPGTRLTVL.

As regards this clonotype: One junction end disagrees with the germline gene, perhaps due to a read error. The gene calls are TRBV10-3 and TRBJ2-4, with 9 nucleotides matching TRBD1. The CDR3 length is 12 residues. Germline lookup yields CDR1 ENHRY and CDR2 SYGVKD. The CDR3 here is CAISESGTGLDF. CDR3 coding DNA: TGTGCCATCAGTGAGTCTGGGACAGGGTTAGACTTC.

This clonotype was observed a few times. This chain connects TRBV4-2 to TRBJ1-5; D is perhaps TRBD1 (6 bases). V lost 3 bases, J lost 7 bases, and 28 bases lay in between. Germline V gene sequence: CDR1 LGHNA, CDR2 YNFKEQ. CDR3 length equals 19 residues. CDR3 in DNA: TGTGCCAGCAGCCAGTGGGTTAACAGGGAGGGGACTCCCAGGCAGCCCCAGCATTTT. As protein: CASSQWVNREGTPRQPQHF.

The chain has TRBV4-3 and TRBJ2-2, with D unclear. Trimming removed 0 bases from V and 6 bases from J, with 11 bases in between. Germline CDR1 LGHNA, CDR2 YSLEER. The length of the CDR3 is 15 residues. In nucleotides, the CDR3 is TGCGCCAGCAGCCAAGATGGTGAGGTCGCCGGGGAGCTGTTTTTT. Translated: CASSQDGEVAGELFF.

This clonotype was recorded many times. This chain connects TRBV5-1 to TRBJ2-1, with 8 bases lining up with TRBD2. V gave up 5 bases and J gave up 9 bases; unmatched junction bases: 7. Germline CDR1 reads SGHRS; CDR2 reads YFSETQ. The CDR3 consists of 13 residues. The CDR3 region has the DNA TGCGCCAGCAGGGGGGGGACTAGAGTTGAGCAGTTCTTC. This translates into CASRGGTRVEQFF.

This clonotype was detected only a few times. The chain employs TRBV19 and TRBJ2-1, with 9 bases identical to TRBD1. Germline V gives CDR1 LNHDA, CDR2 SQIVND (reference sequence). J lost 6 bases, V lost 6 bases, and 12 bases had no gene match. The CDR3 length is 16 residues. The CDR3 DNA sequence: TGTGCCAGTAGCATCGCCGGGACAGGGTCTGGCAATGAGCAGTTCTTC. Protein: CASSIAGTGSGNEQFF.

V and J are TRBV28 and TRBJ2-7; D is possibly TRBD1 or TRBD2 (5 bases each). Germline V lookup: CDR1 MDHEN, CDR2 SYDVKM. The CDR3 spans 15 residues. V was trimmed by 3 bases and J by 0 bases, leaving 12 bases between them. The CDR3 here is CASSFRPGSSYEQYF. CDR3 bases: TGTGCCAGCAGTTTTCGCCCAGGGAGCTCCTACGAGCAGTACTTC.

A note on this clonotype: One junction end does not reproduce the germline sequence, and a read error may be involved. The chain links TRBV20-1 to TRBJ1-2; D perhaps matches TRBD1 (5 bases). This CDR3 spans 13 amino acids. Germline V gives CDR1 DFQATT, CDR2 SNEGSKA (reference sequence). The CDR3 loop is CSARSTGTIGYTF. CDR3 in DNA: TGTAGTGCTAGATCTACCGGGACGATTGGCTACACCTTC.

This clonotype was found many times. V gene TRBV12-3 or TRBV12-4 combines with J gene TRBJ1-1, with D hard to call. The V end was cut by 7 bases, the J end by 4 bases, with 13 bases between. This CDR3 is built from 13 residues. Written as DNA, the CDR3 is TGTGCCAGCAAGGCGGGGTCGCGCACTGAAGCTTTCTTT. Its translation: CASKAGSRTEAFF.

The rearrangement links TRBV4-3 to TRBJ2-5; D unclear. V was cut by 0 bases and J by 4 bases, with 12 bases left in between. CDR1 is LGHNA and CDR2 is YSLEER in the germline V gene. This CDR3 spans 15 amino acids. The CDR3 reads CASSQDTPGLETQYF. The CDR3 coding sequence is TGCGCCAGCAGCCAAGACACCCCGGGTCTAGAGACCCAGTACTTC.

This clonotype was counted a few times. CDR3 sequence: CATSDGGDHGETQYF. The CDR3, as DNA: TGTGCCACCAGTGATGGTGGGGACCACGGGGAGACCCAGTACTTC. The rearrangement links TRBV24-1 to TRBJ2-5; D may be TRBD1 or TRBD2 (5 bases each). V dropped 3 bases and J dropped 5 bases, with 15 bases sitting between them. The CDR3 spans 15 residues. Germline CDR1 reads KGHDR; CDR2 reads SFDVKD.

This clonotype was seen a handful of times. The rearrangement links TRBV11-2 to TRBJ2-2, with D tentatively TRBD2 (6 bases). The CDR3 consists of 15 residues. Trimming left V 0 bases short and J 9 bases short, with 14 bases between. Germline assignment: CDR1 SGHAT and CDR2 FQNNGV. In DNA, the CDR3 is TGTGCCAGCAGCTTAGACGGGGGTTTAGGGCGGGAGCTGTTTTTT. Residues: CASSLDGGLGRELFF. The variable domain in full, with the rest retrieved from reference TRBV11-2 and TRBJ2-2, is EAGVAQSPRYKIIEKRQSVAFWCNPISGHATLYWYQQILGQGPKLLIQFQNNGVVDDSQLPKDRFSAERLKGVDSTLKIQPAKLEDSAVYLCASSLDGGLGRELFFGEGSRLTVL.

The rearrangement uses TRBV5-1 and TRBJ2-3; no firm D call. Trimming shortened V by 2 bases and J by 2 bases, and 12 bases separated the two germline ends. Germline-derived CDR1 and CDR2 are SGHRS and YFSETQ. This CDR3 spans 15 amino acids. CDR3 sequence (DNA): TGCGCCAGCAGCTTATTTGGGAACCCCACAGATACGCAGTATTTT. It translates to CASSLFGNPTDTQYF.

In its sample, this clonotype was seen many times. The J gene is TRBJ1-4, the V gene TRBV7-9, with TRBD1 identical over 10 bases. The CDR3 spans 15 residues. Germline V lookup: CDR1 SEHNR, CDR2 FQNEAQ (reference sequence). The V segment lost 4 bases and the J segment 6 bases; nucleotides outside the gene matches: 5. DNA for the CDR3: TGTGCCAGCAGCTCCGGGACAGGGGTTGATGAAAAACTGTTTTTT. Translating it yields CASSSGTGVDEKLFF. The variable domain in full, completed from reference TRBV7-9 and TRBJ1-4, reads DTGVSQNPRHKITKRGQNVTFRCDPISEHNRLYWYRQTLGQGPEFLTYFQNEAQLEKSRLLSDRFSAERPKGSFSTLEIQRTEQGDSAMYLCASSSGTGVDEKLFFGSGTQLSVL.

The V gene is TRBV6-2 or TRBV6-3, the J gene TRBJ1-2; D unresolved. The CDR3 has 16 amino acids. V was clipped by 4 bases and J by 0 bases, with 15 bases between them. The germline gives CDR1 MNHEY, CDR2 SVGEGT. DNA for the CDR3: TGTGCCAGCAGTTCTAGGACGAAAGGGACTAACTATGGCTACACCTTC. This gives the protein CASSSRTKGTNYGYTF.

This clonotype was picked up a small number of times. The chain joins TRBV6-2 or TRBV6-3 to TRBJ1-1, with D possibly being TRBD1 (6 bases). The V gene lost 8 bases and the J gene lost 0 bases, with 13 bases spanning the gap. CDR3 length equals 14 residues. Germline CDR1 and CDR2: MNHEY and SVGEGT. DNA of the CDR3: TGTGCCAGCGTGGACAGAAACTTGAACACTGAAGCTTTCTTT. It translates to CASVDRNLNTEAFF.

Many counts were recorded for this clonotype. The chain employs TRBV9 and TRBJ2-7, with 11 bases aligning to TRBD2. Germline lookup yields CDR1 SGDLS and CDR2 YYNGEE. Losses at the gene ends were 0 bases for V and 3 bases for J; bases not matched to a gene: 8. CDR3 size: 17 residues. CDR3 nucleotides: TGTGCCAGCAGCGTAGATCCTAGCGGGAGGTCCCGCTACGAGCAGTACTTC. Translated: CASSVDPSGRSRYEQYF.

There are a few counts of this clonotype. The chain carries TRBV24-1 and TRBJ2-1; D tentatively fits TRBD1 or TRBD2 (6 bases each). The CDR3 totals 13 residues. V was clipped by 4 bases and J by 6 bases, with 9 bases between them. Germline V gene lookup returns CDR1 KGHDR and CDR2 SFDVKD. The CDR3: CATSDWGANEQFF. DNA for the CDR3: TGTGCCACCAGTGACTGGGGGGCCAATGAGCAGTTCTTC.

This clonotype was picked up a small number of times. V gene TRBV7-9 combines with J gene TRBJ2-2, with D perhaps assigned TRBD1 or TRBD2 (6 bases each). CDR3 length: 15 residues. V lost 1 base to trimming and J lost 4 bases, with 10 bases between them. Per germline, CDR1 SEHNR and CDR2 FQNEAQ (reference sequence). For the CDR3, the DNA is TGTGCCAGCAGCTTAGAAGGGGGGTTCACCGGGGAGCTGTTTTTT. Protein product: CASSLEGGFTGELFF.

The chain is built from TRBV27 and TRBJ2-5; 11 nucleotides match TRBD2. CDR1 and CDR2 (germline): MNHEY, SMNVEV (reference sequence). Trimming cost V 1 base and J 4 bases; bases outside gene matches: 5. This CDR3 is built from 16 residues. The CDR3: CASSLYTGTSGETQYF. CDR3 sequence (DNA): TGTGCCAGCAGTTTATACACCGGGACTAGCGGAGAGACCCAGTACTTC.

This clonotype was seen many times. The chain links TRBV12-3 or TRBV12-4 to TRBJ1-5; D gene unclear. The CDR3 spans 14 residues. Trimming stripped 2 bases from V and 2 bases from J, with 7 bases between. The CDR3, as DNA: TGTGCCAGCAGTTTATCAGGCGGCAATCAGCCCCAGCATTTT. It codes for CASSLSGGNQPQHF.

CDR3 sequence (DNA): TGTGCCAGCAGCGTAGTGTCAGGGGGTGAAGCTTTCTTT. Translation gives CASSVVSGGEAFF. This chain connects TRBV9 to TRBJ1-1; 7 nucleotides align to TRBD1. V lost 0 bases and J lost 7; bases outside the gene matches: 3. The V gene's germline CDR1 is SGDLS and CDR2 YYNGEE. CDR3 length: 13 residues.

This chain connects TRBV28 to TRBJ2-3; 8 nucleotides align to TRBD1. The J segment lost 2 bases and the V segment lost 6 bases, leaving 7 bases of the junction unmatched. The CDR3 covers 15 residues. From germline, CDR1 is MDHEN and CDR2 SYDVKM. CDR3 amino acids: CASSPRDRLTDTQYF. CDR3 nucleotides: TGTGCCAGCAGCCCACGGGACAGGCTCACAGATACGCAGTATTTT.

J is TRBJ1-5 and V is TRBV12-3 or TRBV12-4, with TRBD1 matching 7 bases. V shed 5 bases, J shed 2 bases, and the junction held 6 bases outside the gene matches. The CDR3 is made up of 15 amino acids. The CDR3 region has the DNA TGTGCCAGCAGTCACAGGGGTGCGGGCAATCAGCCCCAGCATTTT. Its translation is CASSHRGAGNQPQHF.

The gene calls are TRBV9 and TRBJ2-6; D perhaps matches TRBD1 (5 bases). The CDR3 is 17 residues long. Germline values: CDR1 SGDLS, CDR2 YYNGEE. Trimming took off 4 bases at V and 2 bases at J, with 16 bases between the two ends. CDR3 DNA: TGTGCCAGCAGCTCGTCCGACAGCACGGCTGGGGCCAACGTCCTGACTTTC. Translation gives CASSSSDSTAGANVLTF.

The chain employs TRBV20-1 and TRBJ2-3, with D possibly matching TRBD2 (6 bases). The ends were cut back, 6 bases at V and 4 bases at J, with 17 bases in the middle. The CDR3 spans 14 residues. CDR1 DFQATT and CDR2 SNEGSKA come from the germline V gene (reference sequence). CDR3 in amino acids: CSAGSGGSADTQYF. CDR3 sequence (DNA): TGCAGTGCGGGCTCTGGAGGGAGCGCAGATACGCAGTATTTT.

In its sample, this clonotype was seen many times. The V and J genes are TRBV27 and TRBJ2-1, with no clear D. This CDR3 has 13 amino acids. Germline V gene sequence: CDR1 MNHEY, CDR2 SMNVEV (reference sequence). V was trimmed by 2 bases and J by 4 bases, leaving 6 bases between them. CDR3 sequence reads: CASSLTPYNEQFF. DNA for the CDR3: TGTGCCAGCAGTTTAACACCTTACAATGAGCAGTTCTTC.